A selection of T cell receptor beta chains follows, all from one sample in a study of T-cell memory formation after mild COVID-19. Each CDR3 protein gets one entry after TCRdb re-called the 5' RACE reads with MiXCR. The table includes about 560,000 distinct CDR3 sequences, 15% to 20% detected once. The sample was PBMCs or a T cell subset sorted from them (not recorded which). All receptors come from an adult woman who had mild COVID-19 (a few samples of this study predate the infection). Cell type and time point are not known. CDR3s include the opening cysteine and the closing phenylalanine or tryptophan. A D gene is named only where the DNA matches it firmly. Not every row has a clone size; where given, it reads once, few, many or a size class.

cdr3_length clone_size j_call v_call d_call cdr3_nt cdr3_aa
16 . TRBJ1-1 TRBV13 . TGTGCCAGCAGCTTCAACGCAGGGCTGACGAACACTGAAGCTTTCTTT CASSFNAGLTNTEAFF
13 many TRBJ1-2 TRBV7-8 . TGTGCCAGCATGGGACTAACTAACTATGGCTACACCTTC CASMGLTNYGYTF
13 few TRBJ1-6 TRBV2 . TGTGCCAGCATCGGACTGACGAATTCACCCCTCCACTTT CASIGLTNSPLHF
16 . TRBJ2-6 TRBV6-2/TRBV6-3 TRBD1 TGTGCCAGCAGAAAGACAGGGGGCACTGGGGCCAACGTCCTGACTTTC CASRKTGGTGANVLTF
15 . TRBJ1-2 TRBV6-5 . TGTGCCAGCAGACGCCATTTTTCAGAGAACTATGGCTACACCTTC CASRRHFSENYGYTF
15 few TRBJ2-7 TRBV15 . TGTGCCACCAGCAGAGATCCCCAGACAGCGGCCGAGCAGTACTTC CATSRDPQTAAEQYF
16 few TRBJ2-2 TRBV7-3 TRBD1 TGTGCCAGCAGCCAAGGCTGGGGGCAGGGGGCCGGGGAGCTGTTTTTT CASSQGWGQGAGELFF
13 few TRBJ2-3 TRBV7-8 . TGTGCCAGCAGCTTAGATGCGTCGGATACGCAGTATTTT CASSLDASDTQYF
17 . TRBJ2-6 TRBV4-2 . TGTGCCAGCTGCCAGAGAGGAACGCGCTCTGGGGCCAACGTCCTGACTTTC CASCQRGTRSGANVLTF
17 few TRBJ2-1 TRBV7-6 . TGTGCCAGCAGCTCCGACCTGGACTGGGGCTCCTACAATGAGCAGTTCTTC CASSSDLDWGSYNEQFF
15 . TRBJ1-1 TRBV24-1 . TGTGCCACCAGTGATGGCGCAGCCGGGGGCACTGAAGCTTTCTTT CATSDGAAGGTEAFF
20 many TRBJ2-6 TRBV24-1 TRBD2 TGTGCCACCAGTGACCGGGGGACTAGCGGGAGAAGGTCTGGGGCCAACGTCCTGACTTTC CATSDRGTSGRRSGANVLTF
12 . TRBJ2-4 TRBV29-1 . TGCAGCGTTGGACTCGGCCAAGGCATTCAGTACTTC CSVGLGQGIQYF
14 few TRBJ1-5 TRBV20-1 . TGTGCTAGAAAGCTTGGGACACTAAATCAGCCCCAGCATTTT CARKLGTLNQPQHF
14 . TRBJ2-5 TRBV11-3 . TGTGCCAGCAGCCCCGTTACAGGGTGGGAGACCCAGTACTTC CASSPVTGWETQYF
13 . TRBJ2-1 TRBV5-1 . TGCGCCAGCAGGCTTACAGTGGGCAATGAGCAGTTCTTC CASRLTVGNEQFF
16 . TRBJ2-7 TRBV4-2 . TGTGCCAGCAGCCCCGTTGGGAAAGGCCCCTCCTACGAGCAGTACTTC CASSPVGKGPSYEQYF
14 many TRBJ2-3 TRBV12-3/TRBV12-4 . TGTGCCAGCAGTCCCCGTAAGGGGACAGATACGCAGTATTTT CASSPRKGTDTQYF
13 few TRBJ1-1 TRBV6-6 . TGTGCCACCGCCGTTGGGATGAACACTGAAGCTTTCTTT CATAVGMNTEAFF
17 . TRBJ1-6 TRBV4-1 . TGCGCCAGCAGCCAAGTGGAGCCACGGCGGGTTGGTTCACCCCTCCACTTT CASSQVEPRRVGSPLHF
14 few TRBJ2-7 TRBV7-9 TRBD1 TGTGCCAGCAGCCCAGGGGGCAGGCCCTACGAGCAGTACTTC CASSPGGRPYEQYF
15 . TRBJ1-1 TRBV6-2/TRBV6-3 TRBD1 TGTGCCAGCAGTTCCTGGGACAGGGTGACCACTGAAGCTTTCTTT CASSSWDRVTTEAFF
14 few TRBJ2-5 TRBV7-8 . TGTGCCAGCAGCTTAGCGAGGGGTGGCGAGACCCAGTACTTC CASSLARGGETQYF
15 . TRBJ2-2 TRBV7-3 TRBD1 TGTGCCAGTGCGAGGGGACAGATAAACACCGGGGAGCTGTTTTTT CASARGQINTGELFF
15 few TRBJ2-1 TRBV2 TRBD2 TGTGCCAGCAGGGGAGGGACTAGCGTATACAATGAGCAGTTCTTC CASRGGTSVYNEQFF
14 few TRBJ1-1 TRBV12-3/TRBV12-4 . TGTGCCAGCACCTCGGTACGGACGAACACTGAAGCTTTCTTT CASTSVRTNTEAFF
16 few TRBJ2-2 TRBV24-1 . TGTGCCACCAGTGATTTGCCTAAGGCAGGGCCCGGGGAGCTGTTTTTT CATSDLPKAGPGELFF
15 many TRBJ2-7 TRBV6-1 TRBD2 TGTGCCAGCAGTGAGCTTAGCGGGACTTTCCACGAGCAGTACTTC CASSELSGTFHEQYF
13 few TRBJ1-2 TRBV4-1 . TGCGCCAGCAGCCAATCAGGGGTAGGCGGCTACACCTTC CASSQSGVGGYTF
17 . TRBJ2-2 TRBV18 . TGTGCCAGCTCACCACCGAGGGCGGGATCTAACACCGGGGAGCTGTTTTTT CASSPPRAGSNTGELFF
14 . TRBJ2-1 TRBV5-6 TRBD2 TGTGCCAGCAGCTTGGCCGGGACTAGTTTGGAGCAGTTCTTC CASSLAGTSLEQFF
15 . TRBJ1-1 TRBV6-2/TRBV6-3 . TGTGCCAGCGGTAGCGCAGGAGGCATGAACACTGAAGCTTTCTTT CASGSAGGMNTEAFF
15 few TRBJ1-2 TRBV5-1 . TGCGCCAGCAGCTTGGACACGGCGACAAACTATGGCTACACCTTC CASSLDTATNYGYTF
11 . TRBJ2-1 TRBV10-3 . TGTGCCATCACCAGGGGGGGGAAGAAGTTCTTC CAITRGGKKFF
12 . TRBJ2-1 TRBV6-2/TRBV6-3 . TGTGCCAGCGGGTCCTGGGGGAATGAGCAGTTCTTC CASGSWGNEQFF
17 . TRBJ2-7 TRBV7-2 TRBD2 TGTGCCAGCAGCTTAGAGTTCAGCGGGAGCTTCTCCTACGAGCAGTACTTC CASSLEFSGSFSYEQYF
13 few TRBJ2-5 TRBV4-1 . TGCGCCAGCAGCCAAGTGGTGATAGAGACCCAGTACTTC CASSQVVIETQYF
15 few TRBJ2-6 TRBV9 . TGTGCCAGCAGCGGCAGTATCTCTGGGGCCAACGTCCTGACTTTC CASSGSISGANVLTF
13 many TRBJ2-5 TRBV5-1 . TGTGCCAGCAGCTTAGCAGGGAAAGAGACCCAGTACTTC CASSLAGKETQYF
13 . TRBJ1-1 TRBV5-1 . TGCGCCAGCAGCTTCACAGGGTTCACTGAAGCTTTCTTT CASSFTGFTEAFF
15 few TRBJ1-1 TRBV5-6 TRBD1 TGTGCCAGCAGCATCTCCGGGACAGGGGGGACTGAAGCTTTCTTT CASSISGTGGTEAFF
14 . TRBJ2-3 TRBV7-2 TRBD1 TGTGCCAGCCAGACAGGGGGCCGCACAGATACGCAGTATTTT CASQTGGRTDTQYF
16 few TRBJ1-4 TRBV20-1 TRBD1 TGCAGTGCCCGTCAGTTGGACAGGGGGCGAGGCGAAAAACTGTTTTTT CSARQLDRGRGEKLFF
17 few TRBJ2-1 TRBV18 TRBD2 TGTGCCAGCTCACGAGCGGGAGAACCGAGCTCCTACAATGAGCAGTTCTTC CASSRAGEPSSYNEQFF
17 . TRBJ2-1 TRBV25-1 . TGTGCCAGCAGTGAACCCTCGACCAGCAGCTCCTACAATGAGCAGTTCTTC CASSEPSTSSSYNEQFF
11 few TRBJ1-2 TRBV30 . TGTGCCTGGAGTTTGGGCTATGGCTACACCTTC CAWSLGYGYTF
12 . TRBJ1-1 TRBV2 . TGTGCCAGCAGTCCTCTGAGCACTGAAGCTTTCTTT CASSPLSTEAFF
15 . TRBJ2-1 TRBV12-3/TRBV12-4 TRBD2 TGTGCCAGCAGTTGGACTAGCGGGAGGGCCAATGAGCAGTTCTTC CASSWTSGRANEQFF
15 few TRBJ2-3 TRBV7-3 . TGTGCCAGCAGTTTCAGGGGGGGACGCACAGATACGCAGTATTTT CASSFRGGRTDTQYF
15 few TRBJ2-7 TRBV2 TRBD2 TGTGCCAGCAGTGAAGCACGAGCGGGGGCCTACGAGCAGTACTTC CASSEARAGAYEQYF
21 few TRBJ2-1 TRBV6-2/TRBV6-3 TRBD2 TGTGCCAGCAGTTACGAAACCTCCGGGACTAGCGGGAGGAGCTCCTACAATGAGCAGTTCTTC CASSYETSGTSGRSSYNEQFF
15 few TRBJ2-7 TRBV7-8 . TGTGCCAGCAGCTTAGTTTACAGGGCGGCCTACGAGCAGTACTTC CASSLVYRAAYEQYF
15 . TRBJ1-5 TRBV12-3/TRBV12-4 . TGTGCCAGCAGTTTATCCGGGACTGACTTTCGGCCCCAGCATTTT CASSLSGTDFRPQHF
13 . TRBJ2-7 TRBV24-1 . TGTGCCACCAGTTCCCCAGGGGGGCGCGAGCAGTACTTC CATSSPGGREQYF